The 4 T cell receptor beta chains presented below share a single source sample, sequenced in a study of circulating CD8 cells and anti-PD-1 response in melanoma. Live CD3+CD8+TCRalphabeta+ cells were sorted into four subsets by PD-1 and/or TIGIT. Using approximately 15 ng of total RNA, TCR libraries were made with the QIAseq Immune Repertoire TCR panel. TCRdb fed the reads into MiXCR, producing one record per CDR3 protein. The sample includes about 850 distinct CDR3 sequences, around 6% seen only once; the top ten take roughly 6.7%. The sequenced sample was CD8+ T cells from PBMCs, obtained at baseline or after one month of anti-PD-1 therapy (not recorded which). The receptor set was obtained from a human donor with melanoma.

This clonotype is judged medium-sized. The V call is TRBV29-1, the J call TRBJ2-5; D may be TRBD1 (5 bases). Germline CDR1 SQVTM, CDR2 ANQGSEA. V was pared by 6 bases and J by 0 bases, with 29 bases between. This CDR3 spans 19 amino acids. CDR3 region: CSVPSQGPTVDRYQETQYF. The DNA of the CDR3 is TGCAGCGTACCAAGCCAGGGTCCTACCGTAGATCGGTACCAAGAGACCCAGTACTTC.

This clonotype is medium-sized by share. V and J are TRBV6-8 and TRBJ2-1; unclear D gene. CDR1 is MNHGY, CDR2 SAAAGT, per germline. The CDR3 loop spans 15 amino acids. Trimming removed 4 bases from V and 0 bases from J, with 10 bases in between. The CDR3 DNA is TGTGCCAGCAGTTTCGACGAAAGCTCCTACAATGAGCAGTTCTTC. Translating gives CASSFDESSYNEQFF.

Relative to its sample, this clonotype is medium-sized. V is TRBV20-1 and J is TRBJ2-4; a weak D match, TRBD1 (5 bases). The CDR3 contains 14 residues. Germline CDR1 DFQATT, CDR2 SNEGSKA (reference sequence). V shed 4 bases and J shed 6 bases, with 16 bases lying between them. The CDR3 DNA reads as TGCAGTGCTACCTCCGACCCAAGGGGAAACATTCAGTACTTC. Translating it yields CSATSDPRGNIQYF.

By sample share, this clonotype is medium-sized. The chain uses TRBV21-1 and TRBJ2-1; the table assigns TRBD2, which was not confirmed against the DNA. TRBV21-1 is an annotated pseudogene. The CDR3 totals 18 residues. CDR3 coding DNA: TGTGCCAGCAGCAAAGTCGTTCGGGAGGGTCTCTCCTACAATGAGCAGTTCTTC. This gives the protein CASSKVVREGLSYNEQFF.